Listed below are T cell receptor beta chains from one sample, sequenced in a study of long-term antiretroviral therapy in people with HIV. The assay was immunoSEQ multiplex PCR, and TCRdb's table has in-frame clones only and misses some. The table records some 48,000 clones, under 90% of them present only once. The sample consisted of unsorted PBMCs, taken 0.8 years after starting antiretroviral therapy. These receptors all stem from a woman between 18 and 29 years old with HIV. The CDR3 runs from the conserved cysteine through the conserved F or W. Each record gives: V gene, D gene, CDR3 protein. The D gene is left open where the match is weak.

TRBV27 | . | CASSGGTPGYRTTEAFF
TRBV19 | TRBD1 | CASSIIPGQGTYEQYF
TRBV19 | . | CASSTSLAYNEQFF
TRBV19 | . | CASSIGQGNGEQFF
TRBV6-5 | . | CASSYSNLGTYEQYF
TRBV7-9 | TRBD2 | CASSRTSGSYEQYF
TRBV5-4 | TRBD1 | CASSLGPDRGNQPQHF
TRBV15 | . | CATSRDRGRDQPQHF
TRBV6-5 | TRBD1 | CASSYKTGTGKAEQYF
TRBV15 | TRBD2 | CATDERDGDNTGELFF
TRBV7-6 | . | CASSLAGGTDTQYF
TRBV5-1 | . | CASSWGGEEGGKLFF
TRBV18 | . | CASSPLAGSSYNEQFF
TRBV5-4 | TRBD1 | CASSFPGQYYGYTF
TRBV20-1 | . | CSATGAGGYTF
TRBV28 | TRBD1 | CASEGSRDRVGEQYF
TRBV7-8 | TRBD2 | CASSLWTSETQYF
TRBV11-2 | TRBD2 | CASHSGIGIDTQYF
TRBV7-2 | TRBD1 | CASSLAAGGAFF
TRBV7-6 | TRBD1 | CASSLGQGAGELFF
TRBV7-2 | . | CASSPSPGTQYF
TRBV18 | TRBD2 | CASSVSLAGSYEQYF
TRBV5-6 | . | CASSLGAHYEQYF
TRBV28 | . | CASSFGETQYF
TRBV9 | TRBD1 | CASSVGGWTGRGYEQYF
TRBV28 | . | CASSRTAIGTLNTEAFF
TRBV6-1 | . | CASMGSNQPQHF
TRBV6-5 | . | CASSTGSYEQYF
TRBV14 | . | CASSQGSTGEQYF
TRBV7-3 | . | CASSLTGTRGADTQYF